The 22 T cell receptor beta chains below all came from one sample that was sequenced in a study of tumor-infiltrating lymphocytes in primary liver carcinoma. Both RNA and DNA were isolated together from about 19-30 mg of bulk tissue that had not been sorted. Total RNA (around 500 ng) served as template for TCR beta cDNA synthesis primed by a constant-region primer. Libraries covering TCR beta were generated through three nested multiplex PCR rounds (using a slightly modified ARM-PCR). A C-beta reverse primer was combined with TRBV1-TRBV30 forward primers in the first two PCR rounds, and each round had roughly 9 cycles. TCRdb redid the calling of the multiplex PCR reads with MiXCR, one entry per CDR3 protein. Of approximately 120,000 distinct CDR3 sequences in the sample, roughly three fifths were seen once. Sequences were obtained from liver tumor tissue from sampling region 3. This sample's subset: tumor region T3, left-lateral pole. These receptor sequences come from a woman aged 55-75 years with primary liver carcinoma and hepatitis B virus infection.

Remarks on this clonotype: A single base separates this from a much larger clone, so it may be a read error. J is TRBJ1-1 and V is TRBV7-9; D uncertain. Germline CDR1 is SEHNR and CDR2 is FQNEAQ (reference sequence). The CDR3 is 11 residues long. The CDR3 region is CASSLGTEVFF. In DNA form, the CDR3 reads TGTGCCAGCAGCTTAGGGACTGAAGTTTTCTTT.

As for this clonotype: The junction departs from germline at one end; a sequencing error may be responsible. This chain connects TRBV29-1 to TRBJ2-3; tentatively, D is TRBD1 (6 bases). The CDR3 is 14 residues long. Germline-derived CDR1 and CDR2 are SQVTM and ANQGSEA. CDR3 in DNA: TGTAGCGTTGGAGGTGGCAGGGGAGCAGATACGCAGTATTTT. Translated: CSVGGGRGADTQYF.

Points on this clonotype: Germline is not matched at one junction end, which may reflect a read error. The chain combines TRBV12-3 or TRBV12-4 with TRBJ1-1; D is ambiguous. CDR3 size: 16 residues. The CDR3 loop reads CAGSSPRVSGWTEAFF. CDR3 nucleotides: TGTGCCGGCAGTTCCCCCCGCGTGTCGGGCTGGACTGAAGCTTTCTTT.

Ten or more counts support this clonotype. V is TRBV29-1 and J is TRBJ1-1, with 8 bases fitting TRBD1. The CDR3 is 15 amino acids. Germline CDR1 SQVTM, CDR2 ANQGSEA. V shed 5 bases, J shed 1 base, and the junction held 9 bases outside the gene matches. CDR3 DNA sequence: TGCAGCGTTTGCCAAACCGGGACAGGGAACACTGAAGCTTTCTTT. It translates to CSVCQTGTGNTEAFF.

This clonotype was seen at least ten times. The V gene is TRBV29-1, the J gene TRBJ2-2, with D possibly matching TRBD2 (6 bases). CDR1 SQVTM and CDR2 ANQGSEA come from the germline V gene. Between the trimmed V and J ends, which lost 4 bases and 2 bases, there was a span of 11 bases. The CDR3 extends over 14 amino acids. The CDR3 bases are TGCAGCGTTGTGTCTAGCGCCAACACCGGGGAGCTGTTTTTT. This encodes CSVVSSANTGELFF.

This chain links TRBV20-1 with TRBJ2-1, with 11 positions matching TRBD1. CDR3 size: 14 residues. V dropped 5 bases and J dropped 9; count of bases not matched to a gene: 9. Germline lookup yields CDR1 DFQATT and CDR2 SNEGSKA (reference sequence). CDR3 DNA: TGCAGTGCTTTTTCCGGGACAGGGGGGACTGAGCAGTTCTTC. It translates to CSAFSGTGGTEQFF.

The chain uses TRBV20-1 and TRBJ2-1; 8 nucleotides align to TRBD2. This CDR3 has 14 amino acids. The V segment lost 2 bases and the J segment 6 bases; nucleotides outside the gene matches: 6. CDR1 is DFQATT, CDR2 SNEGSKA, per germline (reference sequence). DNA of the CDR3: TGCAGTGCTAGACCGGGACTAGGTGGCAATGAGCAGTTCTTC. This translates into CSARPGLGGNEQFF.

The table lists this clonotype with many counts. The chain has TRBV6-6 and TRBJ2-7; D remains ambiguous. The germline gives CDR1 MNHNY, CDR2 SVGAGI (reference sequence). V lost 2 bases and J 3 bases, leaving 8 bases between the germline ends. CDR3 length: 13 residues. The CDR3 bases are TGTGCCAGCAGTTACCCCGGTTTCTACGAGCAGTACTTC. This encodes CASSYPGFYEQYF.

On this clonotype: One base away lies a much larger clone, so this may be a sequencing read error. Since the CDR3 does not end with the conserved phenylalanine or tryptophan, this likely comes from a read error. This chain uses TRBV5-4 with TRBJ1-1; tentatively, D is TRBD1 (5 bases). CDR1 is SGHNT and CDR2 is YYREEE in the germline V gene (reference sequence). V lost 4 bases to trimming and J lost 4 bases, with 17 bases between them. The CDR3 covers 15 residues. The CDR3 loop is CASSPPPGGTTEAFY. DNA for the CDR3: TGTGCCAGCAGCCCCCCCCCGGGGGGGACCACTGAAGCTTTCTAT.

J is TRBJ2-2 and V is TRBV7-2; a weak D match, TRBD1 (7 bases). V lost 4 bases to trimming and J lost 3 bases, with 15 bases between them. Germline V gives CDR1 SGHTA, CDR2 FQGNSA. The CDR3 extends over 16 amino acids. The CDR3, as DNA: TGTGCCAGCAGCTGGAGGGGGCCAGTTGACACCGGGGAGCTGTTTTTT. This gives the protein CASSWRGPVDTGELFF. Complete variable domain (other parts from reference TRBV7-2 and TRBJ2-2): GAGVSQSPSNKVTEKGKDVELRCDPISGHTALYWYRQSLGQGLEFLIYFQGNSAPDKSGLPSDRFSAERTGGSVSTLTIQRTQQEDSAVYLCASSWRGPVDTGELFFGEGSRLTVL.

About this clonotype: A clone one base away is much larger, so this may be a read error. The gene calls are TRBV14 and TRBJ2-7; 11 bases fit TRBD1. Germline CDR1 reads SGHDN; CDR2 reads FVKESK. There are 16 residues in the CDR3. The CDR3 here is CASSTGTGGVSHEQYF. CDR3 in DNA: TGTGCCAGCAGCACTGGGACAGGGGGAGTCTCCCACGAGCAGTACTTC.

The chain combines TRBV6-5 with TRBJ1-2; D is perhaps TRBD1 (5 bases). The CDR3 length is 15 residues. Trimming stripped 0 bases from V and 11 bases from J, with 19 bases between. Germline lookup yields CDR1 MNHEY and CDR2 SVGAGI. CDR3 sequence (DNA): TGTGCCAGCAGTTACTCGCCCCAGGGTAACTATGATTACACCTTC. This codes for CASSYSPQGNYDYTF.

A remark on this clonotype: A much larger clone lies a single base off, so this may be a read error. The chain joins TRBV25-1 to TRBJ2-3; 9 positions agree with TRBD2. CDR3 length: 16 residues. Germline lookup yields CDR1 MGHDK and CDR2 SYGVNS. This CDR3 reads CASGDLTSGSTDTQYF. The DNA of the CDR3 is TGTGCCAGCGGTGATTTGACTAGCGGTAGCACAGATACGCAGTATTTT.

For this clonotype: With a much larger clone just one base away, this may be a read error. CDR3 coding DNA: TGTGCCAGCAGTTACATGACCGATCAGCCCCAGCATTTT. As protein: CASSYMTDQPQHF. V is TRBV6-6 and J is TRBJ1-5; D gene unclear. CDR3 length: 13 amino acids. Germline-derived CDR1 and CDR2 are MNHNY and SVGAGI (reference sequence). Trimming removed 2 bases at V and 5 bases at J, with 7 bases between.

By sample fraction, this clonotype is medium-sized (0.01 to 0.1%). The genes are TRBV11-3 and TRBJ2-3, with D unclear. V was cut by 1 base and J by 1 base, with 9 bases left in between. The V gene's germline CDR1 is SGHNT and CDR2 YENEEA. The CDR3 runs to 15 residues. The CDR3 sequence is CASSLVPGGTDTQYF. The CDR3, as DNA: TGTGCCAGCAGCTTAGTGCCAGGAGGCACAGATACGCAGTATTTT.

The chain uses TRBV5-1 and TRBJ2-7, with D possibly TRBD2 on 5 matching bases. The germline V gene has CDR1 SGHRS and CDR2 YFSETQ. The V end lost 0 bases, the J end lost 0 bases, and 7 bases lay between the germline ends. The CDR3 contains 14 residues. CDR3 sequence reads: CASSLAGISYEQYF. The CDR3 DNA follows: TGCGCCAGCAGCTTGGCGGGGATCTCCTACGAGCAGTACTTC. Full variable domain (remainder filled in from reference TRBV5-1 and TRBJ2-7): KAGVTQTPRYLIKTRGQQVTLSCSPISGHRSVSWYQQTPGQGLQFLFEYFSETQRNKGNFPGRFSGRQFSNSRSEMNVSTLELGDSALYLCASSLAGISYEQYFGPGTRLTVT.

In regard to this clonotype: A much larger clone lies one base from this, so it may be a read error. V and J are TRBV11-2 and TRBJ2-1, with TRBD2 matching over 10 bases. Germline CDR1 is SGHAT and CDR2 is FQNNGV. The CDR3 contains 15 residues. CDR3: CASSLELAGTNERSF. The CDR3 DNA is TGTGCCAGCAGCTTAGAACTAGCGGGGACCAATGAGCGGTCCTTC.

This clonotype was recorded only once. A clone one base away is much larger, so this may be a read error. The chain has TRBV5-5 and TRBJ2-1; 7 positions agree with TRBD2. There are 12 residues in the CDR3. Germline CDR1 SGHKS, CDR2 YYEKEE (reference sequence). CDR3 in DNA: TGTCCCAGCAGATGGGGGGGTAATGAGCAGTTCTTC. This translates into CPSRWGGNEQFF.

Comments on this clonotype: Compared with germline, one end of the junction differs, possibly owing to a read error. The V gene is TRBV4-2, the J gene TRBJ1-3; 7 bases align to TRBD1. Germline values: CDR1 LGHNA, CDR2 YNFKEQ. This CDR3 is 15 amino acids long. CDR3 DNA sequence: TGTACCAGCAACCAAGGGGGACAGTCTGGAAACACCATATATTTT. Encoded protein: CTSNQGGQSGNTIYF.

This clonotype was counted a single time. The junction departs from the called germline gene at one end, perhaps through a read error. J is TRBJ2-5 and V is TRBV11-2; the D is unclear. The germline gives CDR1 SGHAT, CDR2 FQNNGV. The CDR3 is 11 residues long. The CDR3 sequence is CTSSLVETQYF. In DNA, the CDR3 is TGTACCAGCAGCTTAGTTGAGACGCAGTACTTC.

Concerning this clonotype: Just one base apart from a much larger clone, this may be a read error. The J gene is TRBJ1-3, the V gene TRBV29-1; weak D call: TRBD1 (6 bases). Germline V lookup: CDR1 SQVTM, CDR2 ANQGSEA. The CDR3 has 19 amino acids. V was clipped by 0 bases and J by 1 base, with 22 bases between them. Here the CDR3 reads CSVEDRSGALFRSGNTIYF. CDR3 nucleotide sequence: TGCAGCGTTGAAGATCGGTCAGGGGCCCTTTTCAGGTCTGGAAACACCATATATTTT.

This clonotype turned up a few times. The chain combines TRBV24-1 with TRBJ2-5; D remains unclear. Germline V gene lookup returns CDR1 KGHDR and CDR2 SFDVKD. The CDR3 totals 15 residues. V was trimmed by 2 bases and J by 2 bases, leaving 11 bases between them. CDR3 in amino acids: CATSDSRLDQETQYF. Written as DNA, the CDR3 is TGTGCCACCAGTGATTCTCGACTCGATCAAGAGACCCAGTACTTC.